This T cell receptor (beta chain) is drawn from a study of OX40 agonist ivuxolimab in advanced cancers. TCRdb's copy holds only in-frame clones and misses some; the assay was immunoSEQ multiplex PCR. The sample lists 60,000 to 75,000 clones, under 90% occurring once. In germline, CDR1 is MNHEY, CDR2 SMNVEV (reference sequence). This CDR3 is 14 amino acids long. Trimming shortened V by 9 bases and J by 5 bases, and 20 bases separated the two germline ends. The source was CD4+ or CD8+ T cells sorted from blood, collected in a trial of the OX40 agonist ivuxolimab. The J gene is TRBJ2-7, the V gene TRBV27, with D perhaps TRBD2 (5 bases). This clonotype originated in an adult with an advanced solid tumor such as melanoma, head and neck, liver or kidney cancer. The CDR3 reads CASGEGSPADEQYF. For the CDR3, the DNA is TGTGCCAGTGGCGAGGGCAGTCCCGCCGACGAGCAGTACTTC.